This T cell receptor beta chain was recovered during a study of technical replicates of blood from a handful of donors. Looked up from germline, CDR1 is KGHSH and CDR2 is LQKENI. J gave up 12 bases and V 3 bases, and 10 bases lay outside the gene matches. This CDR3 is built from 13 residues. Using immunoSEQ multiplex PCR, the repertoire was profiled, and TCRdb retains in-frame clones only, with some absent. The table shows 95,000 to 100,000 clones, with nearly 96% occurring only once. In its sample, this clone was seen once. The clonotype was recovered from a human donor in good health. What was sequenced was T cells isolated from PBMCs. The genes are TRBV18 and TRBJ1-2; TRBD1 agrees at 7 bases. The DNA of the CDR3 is TGTGCCAGCTCACCCACCGGACAGGAGGTCCACACCTTC. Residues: CASSPTGQEVHTF. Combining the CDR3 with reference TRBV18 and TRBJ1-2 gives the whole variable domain NAGVMQNPRHLVRRRGQEARLRCSPMKGHSHVYWYRQLPEEGLKFMVYLQKENIIDESGMPKERFSAEFPKEGPSILRIQQVVRGDSAAYFCASSPTGQEVHTFGSGTRLTVV.